One and the same sample provided the 5 T cell receptor beta chains below, sequenced in a study of chronic HIV infection and antiretroviral therapy. MiXCR, applied by TCRdb to the 5' RACE reads, yields one record per CDR3 protein. The data contain 39,000 or so distinct CDR3 sequences, 7.5% to 9% of them singletons. Sequences were obtained from peripheral blood. These receptors were taken from an adult who had HIV and had not received antiretroviral therapy, or was an uninfected healthy control (not recorded which).

The sample holds a few counts of this clonotype. V and J are TRBV29-1 and TRBJ1-1; no clear D gene. There are 11 residues in the CDR3. Trimming removed 8 bases from V and 0 bases from J, with 7 bases in between. Germline values: CDR1 SQVTM, CDR2 ANQGSEA. This chain's CDR3 is CSSRMNTEAFF. The CDR3 nucleotides are TGCAGCTCCCGAATGAACACTGAAGCTTTCTTT.

This clonotype was detected only a few times. This sequence joins TRBV7-8 and TRBJ2-7; D remains unclear. V was clipped by 2 bases and J by 7 bases, with 15 bases between them. Germline V CDR1 and CDR2: SGHVS, FQNEAQ. The CDR3 totals 14 residues. This CDR3 reads CASSLLAAANEQYF. In nucleotides, the CDR3 is TGTGCCAGCAGCTTACTGGCGGCGGCCAATGAGCAGTACTTC.

This clonotype was detected many times. The chain carries TRBV5-1 and TRBJ1-5; unclear D gene. CDR1 is SGHRS and CDR2 is YFSETQ in the germline V gene. The CDR3 extends over 14 amino acids. The V end was cut by 0 bases, the J end by 1 base, with 5 bases between. The CDR3 spells CASSLGGSNQPQHF. In DNA form, the CDR3 reads TGCGCCAGCAGCTTGGGAGGGAGCAATCAGCCCCAGCATTTT. Supplemented by reference TRBV5-1 and TRBJ1-5, the full variable domain reads KAGVTQTPRYLIKTRGQQVTLSCSPISGHRSVSWYQQTPGQGLQFLFEYFSETQRNKGNFPGRFSGRQFSNSRSEMNVSTLELGDSALYLCASSLGGSNQPQHFGDGTRLSIL.

This clonotype has only a few counts. The chain carries TRBV9 and TRBJ1-3; no clear D gene. Trimming took 6 bases from V and 1 from J, leaving 14 bases between them. CDR1 and CDR2 (germline): SGDLS, YYNGEE. This CDR3 spans 15 amino acids. CDR3 DNA sequence: TGTGCCAGCAATGGAGACGCAGAGTCTGGAAACACCATATATTTT. Protein: CASNGDAESGNTIYF.

In this sample, this clonotype turned up many times. The rearrangement uses TRBV4-3 and TRBJ1-4, with unresolved D. Germline V gene sequence: CDR1 LGHNA, CDR2 YSLEER. The V and J ends lost 0 bases and 2 bases respectively, with 10 bases between them. CDR3 length equals 16 residues. The CDR3 loop is CASSQDSGPTNEKLFF. The CDR3 DNA reads as TGCGCCAGCAGCCAAGATAGCGGACCGACTAATGAAAAACTGTTTTTT.